The subject of this entry is one T cell receptor beta chain. Its antigen remains unidentified. The assay was immunoSEQ multiplex PCR, and TCRdb's table has in-frame clones only and misses some. Among a few hundred thousand clones listed, approximately 93% were seen once. This record belongs to a study of T cell responses to AZD1222 COVID-19 vaccine. Germline V CDR1 and CDR2: SGHDT, YYEEEE. The V end lost 0 bases, the J end lost 3 bases, and 18 bases lay between the germline ends. There are 17 residues in the CDR3. Broader study findings: Females outnumbered males among donors, who were mostly white British; clonal diversity was possibly underestimated. Regions 160-218 and 743-854 dominated among vaccine-associated CD4 TCRs spanning spike. At baseline, seropositivity was found in only six or seven AZD1222 recipients.

The receptor was derived from an adult in good health. Sequences were derived from peripheral blood, sampled on day 0 of AZD1222 vaccination. The J gene is TRBJ1-2, the V gene TRBV5-6; D not resolved. The CDR3 loop reads CASSLVRNSGLHYGYTF. The CDR3 nucleotides are TGTGCCAGCAGCTTGGTGCGGAACTCTGGATTACACTATGGCTACACCTTC.